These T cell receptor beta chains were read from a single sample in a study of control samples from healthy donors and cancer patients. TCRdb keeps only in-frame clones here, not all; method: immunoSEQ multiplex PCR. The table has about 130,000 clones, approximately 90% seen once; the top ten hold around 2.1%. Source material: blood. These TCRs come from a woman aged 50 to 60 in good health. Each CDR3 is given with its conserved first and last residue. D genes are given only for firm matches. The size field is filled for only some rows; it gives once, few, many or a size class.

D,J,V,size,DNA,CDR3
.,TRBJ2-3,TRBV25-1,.,TGTGCCAGCAGTAGCCGGGACCTTACGCAGTATTTT,CASSSRDLTQYF
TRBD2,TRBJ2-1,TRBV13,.,TGTGCCAGCAGCATACCTCAAGCGGGGCGGCCCGAGCAGTTCTTC,CASSIPQAGRPEQFF
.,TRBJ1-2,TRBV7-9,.,TGTGCCAGCAGCTTCTCTACAGGGCGGAGTTTTTATGGCTACACCTTC,CASSFSTGRSFYGYTF
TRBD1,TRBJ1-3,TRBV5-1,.,TGCGCCAGCAGCTTGGAGGCCAGGGGGGCTGGAAACACCATATATTTT,CASSLEARGAGNTIYF
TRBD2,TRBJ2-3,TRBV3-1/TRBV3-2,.,TGTGCCAGCATCCCTAGTTGGACTAGCGGGAGGTATTTT,CASIPSWTSGRYF
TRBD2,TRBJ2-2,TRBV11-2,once,TGTGCCAGCAGCTTAGATCCCCCTAGCGGGGTACGTAGGGGCACCGGGGAGCTGTTTTTT,CASSLDPPSGVRRGTGELFF
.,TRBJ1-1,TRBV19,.,TGTGCCAGTAGTATAGCAGGGAGTCTTAGGAACACTGAAGCTTTCTTT,CASSIAGSLRNTEAFF
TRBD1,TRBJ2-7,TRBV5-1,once,TGCGCCAGCAGCTTGGGGACAGGGTTCTCCGAGCAGTACTTC,CASSLGTGFSEQYF
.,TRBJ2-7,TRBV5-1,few,TGCGCCAGCAGCTTCACAGTTTCCTACGAGCAGTACTTC,CASSFTVSYEQYF
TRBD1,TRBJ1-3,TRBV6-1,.,TGTGCCAGCAGTGAGAGGATAGGGGGCAGTCTTTTTTTCTTT,CASSERIGGSLFFF
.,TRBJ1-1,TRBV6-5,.,TGTGCCAGCAGTTACTCCTCGGGGGCTTGGACTGAAGCTTTCTTT,CASSYSSGAWTEAFF
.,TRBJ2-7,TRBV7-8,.,TGTGCCAGCAGCGGTATACTACGAGAGCAGTACTTC,CASSGILREQYF
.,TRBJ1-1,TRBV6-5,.,TGTGCCAGCAGGACAGGAAAAAGCGCTGAAGCTTTCTTT,CASRTGKSAEAFF
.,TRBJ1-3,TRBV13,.,TGTGCCAGCAGCTTCGGCCAACCGGGAAACACCATATATTTT,CASSFGQPGNTIYF
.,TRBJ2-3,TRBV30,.,TGTGCCTGGGCGGACCCAGATACGCAGTATTTT,CAWADPDTQYF
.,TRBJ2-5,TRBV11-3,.,TGTGCCAGCAGCGCGACGGCGGGGACCCAAGAGACCCAGTACTTC,CASSATAGTQETQYF
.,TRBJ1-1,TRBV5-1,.,TGCGCCAGCAGCTTGGTGTCAGGGGCTACGAACACTGAAGCTTTCTTT,CASSLVSGATNTEAFF
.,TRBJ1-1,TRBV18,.,TGTGCCAGCTCACGGGAACAAAGACAAGGGGCTTTCTTT,CASSREQRQGAFF
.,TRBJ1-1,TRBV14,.,TGTGCCAGCAGCCAAGGTGATCTGAGGGAGGTTGGCACTGAAGCTTTCTTT,CASSQGDLREVGTEAFF
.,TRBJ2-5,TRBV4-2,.,TGTGCCAGCAGCCAGACGAGGGGGGAACAAGAGACCCAGTACTTC,CASSQTRGEQETQYF
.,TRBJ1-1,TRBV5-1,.,TGCGCCAGTTCACAGGCCCGGGGCACTGAAGCTTTCTTT,CASSQARGTEAFF
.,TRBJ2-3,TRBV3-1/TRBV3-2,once,TGTGCCAGCAGCCTTGCCGGGACCTTCAGGTTTGGTACGCAGTATTTT,CASSLAGTFRFGTQYF
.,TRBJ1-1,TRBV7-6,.,TGTGCCAGCAGCTTAAGTGTGAACACTGAAGCTTTCTTT,CASSLSVNTEAFF
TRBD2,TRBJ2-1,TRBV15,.,TGTGCCACCGGGACTAGCTCCTACAATGAGCAGTTCTTC,CATGTSSYNEQFF
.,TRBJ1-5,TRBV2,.,TGTGCCAGCAGTGGTGGGGGGGCCGGGCAGCCCCAGCATTTT,CASSGGGAGQPQHF
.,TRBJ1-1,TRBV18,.,TGTGCCAGCTCACCAGGAGTGAACACTGAAGCTTTCTTT,CASSPGVNTEAFF
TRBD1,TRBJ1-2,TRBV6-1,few,TGTGCCAGCAGTGAAGCTGGGACAGACTATGGCTACACCTTC,CASSEAGTDYGYTF
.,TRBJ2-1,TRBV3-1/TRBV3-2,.,TGTGCCAGCAGCCTAATGGATGAGCAGTTCTTC,CASSLMDEQFF
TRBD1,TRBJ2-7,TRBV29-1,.,TGCAGCGTTTCGACAGGGCCCTACGAGCAGTACTTC,CSVSTGPYEQYF
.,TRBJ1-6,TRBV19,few,TGTGCCAGTAGTTCAACGACGGCATTGGGGTTCAATTCACCCCTCCACTTT,CASSSTTALGFNSPLHF
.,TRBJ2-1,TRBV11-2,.,TGTGCCAGCAGCCTCTCGGGGACCTCCTACAATGAGCAGTTCTTC,CASSLSGTSYNEQFF
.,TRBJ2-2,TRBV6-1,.,TGTGCCAGCAGTGAATCACAGGGTTCCGGGGAGCTGTTTTTT,CASSESQGSGELFF
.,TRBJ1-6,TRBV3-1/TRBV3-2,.,TGTGCCAGCAGCCCAGACTTCCCCCCGTACTTT,CASSPDFPPYF
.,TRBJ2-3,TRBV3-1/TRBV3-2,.,TGTGCCAGCAGCCAAAACTACGGAAGTGGAACAGATACGCAGTATTTT,CASSQNYGSGTDTQYF
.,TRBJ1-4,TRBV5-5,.,TGTGCCAGCAGCGAAGGATCAACTAATGAAAAACTGTTTTTT,CASSEGSTNEKLFF
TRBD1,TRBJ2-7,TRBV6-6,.,TGTGCCAGCAGGGAACCGGGACAGGGATACGAGCAGTACTTC,CASREPGQGYEQYF
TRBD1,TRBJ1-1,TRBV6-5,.,TGTGCCAGCAGCCCAACAGGGGGCACTGAAGCTTTCTTT,CASSPTGGTEAFF
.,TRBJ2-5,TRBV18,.,TGTGCCAGCTCGAGACAGCCACAAGAGACCCAGTACTTC,CASSRQPQETQYF
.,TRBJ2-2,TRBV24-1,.,TGTGCCACCAGTGAATTAAAGGGAGGCACCGGGGAGCTGTTTTTT,CATSELKGGTGELFF
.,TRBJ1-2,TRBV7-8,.,TGTGCCAGCAGCTTAAGGGGCGACGCTAACTATGGCTACACCTTC,CASSLRGDANYGYTF
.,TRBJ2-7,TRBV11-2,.,TGTGCCATCTCTAGAGGGGTACTTGGCGAGCAGTACTTC,CAISRGVLGEQYF
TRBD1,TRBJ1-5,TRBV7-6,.,TGTGCCAGCAGCTTAGCACCAACAGACAGGGTTATTAATCAGCCCCAGCATTTT,CASSLAPTDRVINQPQHF
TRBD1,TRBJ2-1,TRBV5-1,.,TGCGCCAGCAGCTTGCCTAGACAGGGGGTAGGGGATGAGCAGTTCTTC,CASSLPRQGVGDEQFF
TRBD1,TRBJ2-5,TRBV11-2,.,TGTGCCAGCAGCCTTGGCACGACAGGGCACGAGACCCAGTACTTC,CASSLGTTGHETQYF
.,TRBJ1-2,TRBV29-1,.,TGCAGCGTTGCAATGGGCACCAGCTACACCTTC,CSVAMGTSYTF
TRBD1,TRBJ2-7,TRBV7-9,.,TGTGCCAGCAGCCTGGACTGGACAGGGGTCTCCGAGCAGTACTTC,CASSLDWTGVSEQYF
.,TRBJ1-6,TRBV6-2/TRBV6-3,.,TGTGCCAGCAGCGAGGTCGGCAGAGGATCACCCCTCCACTTT,CASSEVGRGSPLHF
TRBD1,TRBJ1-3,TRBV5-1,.,TGCGCCAGCAGCTCGACGACAGGGACTGGAAACACCATATATTTT,CASSSTTGTGNTIYF
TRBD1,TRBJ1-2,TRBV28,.,TGTGCCAGCAGACAATACGCGACAGGGGAAGGTGGCTACACCTTC,CASRQYATGEGGYTF
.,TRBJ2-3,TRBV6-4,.,TGTGCCAGCAGTGCCCGACCGGGGCGGGGGCTTTGCACAGATACGCAGTATTTT,CASSARPGRGLCTDTQYF
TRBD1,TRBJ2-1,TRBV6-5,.,TGTGCCAGCAGGGGGACAGGATACAATGAGCAGTTCTTC,CASRGTGYNEQFF
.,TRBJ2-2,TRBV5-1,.,TGCGCCAGCAGCTTGGAGGTGGGGACTGTTGTTCCGTTTTTT,CASSLEVGTVVPFF
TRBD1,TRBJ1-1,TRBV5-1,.,TGCGCCAGCAGCTTGGATCCGGACAGGGGGTGGCGAGCTTTCTTT,CASSLDPDRGWRAFF
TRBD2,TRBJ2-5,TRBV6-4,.,TGTGCCAGCGGGCCTCGGGGAGGGTCTGATGTAGGGGCGGGAGAGACCCAGTACTTC,CASGPRGGSDVGAGETQYF
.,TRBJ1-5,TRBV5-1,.,TGCGCCAGCAGCTTGGGGGTTGGAGGGGGGGGGCCCCAGCATTTT,CASSLGVGGGGPQHF
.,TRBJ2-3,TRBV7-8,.,TGTGCCAGCAGGGGCGGGGTGGGCACAGATACGCAGTATTTT,CASRGGVGTDTQYF
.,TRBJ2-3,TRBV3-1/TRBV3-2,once,TGTGCCAGCAGCCAAGATTCGGCGTATAGTGCAGATACGCAGTATTTT,CASSQDSAYSADTQYF